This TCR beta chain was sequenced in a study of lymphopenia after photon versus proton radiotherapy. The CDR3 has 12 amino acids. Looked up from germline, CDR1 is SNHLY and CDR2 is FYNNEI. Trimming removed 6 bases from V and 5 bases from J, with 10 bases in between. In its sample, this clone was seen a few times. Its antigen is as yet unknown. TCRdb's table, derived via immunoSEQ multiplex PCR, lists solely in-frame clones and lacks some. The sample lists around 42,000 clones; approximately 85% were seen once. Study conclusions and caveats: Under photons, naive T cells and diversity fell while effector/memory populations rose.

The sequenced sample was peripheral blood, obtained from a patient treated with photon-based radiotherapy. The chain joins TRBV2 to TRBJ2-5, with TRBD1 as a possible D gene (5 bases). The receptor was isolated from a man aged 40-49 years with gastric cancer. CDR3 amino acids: CASRGEGETQYF. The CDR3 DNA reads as TGTGCCAGCAGAGGGGAAGGGGAGACCCAGTACTTC.